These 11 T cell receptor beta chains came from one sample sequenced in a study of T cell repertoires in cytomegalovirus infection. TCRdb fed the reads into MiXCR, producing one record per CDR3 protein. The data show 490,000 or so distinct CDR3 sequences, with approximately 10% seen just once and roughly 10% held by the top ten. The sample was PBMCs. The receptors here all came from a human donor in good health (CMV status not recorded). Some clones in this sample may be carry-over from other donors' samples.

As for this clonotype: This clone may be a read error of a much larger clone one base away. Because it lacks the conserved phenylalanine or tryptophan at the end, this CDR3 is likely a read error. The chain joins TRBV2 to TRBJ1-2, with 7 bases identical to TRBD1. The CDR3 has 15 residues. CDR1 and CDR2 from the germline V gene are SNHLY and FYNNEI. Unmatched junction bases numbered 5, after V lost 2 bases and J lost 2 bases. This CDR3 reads CASSEIGTANYGYTL. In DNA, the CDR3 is TGTGCCAGCAGTGAAATCGGGACAGCCAACTATGGCTACACCTTA.

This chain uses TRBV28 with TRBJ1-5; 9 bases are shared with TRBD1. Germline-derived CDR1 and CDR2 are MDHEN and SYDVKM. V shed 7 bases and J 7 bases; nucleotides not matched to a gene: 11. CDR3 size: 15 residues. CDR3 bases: TGTGCCAGCACCTCGGGACAGGGCAGTTACCAGCCCCAGCATTTT. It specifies CASTSGQGSYQPQHF.

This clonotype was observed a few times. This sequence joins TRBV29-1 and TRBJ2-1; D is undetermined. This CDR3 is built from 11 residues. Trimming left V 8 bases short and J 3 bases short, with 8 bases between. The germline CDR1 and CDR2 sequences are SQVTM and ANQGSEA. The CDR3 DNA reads TGCAGCTTCCGGTTCTACAATGAGCAGTTCTTC. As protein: CSFRFYNEQFF.

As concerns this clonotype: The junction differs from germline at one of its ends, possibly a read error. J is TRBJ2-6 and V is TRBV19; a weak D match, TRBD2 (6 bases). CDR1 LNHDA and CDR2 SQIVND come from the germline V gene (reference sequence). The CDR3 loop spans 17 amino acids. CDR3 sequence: CASSPTGGTSGADVLTF. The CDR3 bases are TGTGCCAGTAGTCCCACGGGCGGGACCTCTGGGGCCGACGTCCTGACTTTC.

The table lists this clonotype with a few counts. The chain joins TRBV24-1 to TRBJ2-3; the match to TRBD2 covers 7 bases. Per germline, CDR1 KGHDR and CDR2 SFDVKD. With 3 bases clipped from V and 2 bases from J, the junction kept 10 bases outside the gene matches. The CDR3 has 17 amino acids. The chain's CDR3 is CATSDPGRGVSTDTQYF. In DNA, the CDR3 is TGTGCCACCAGTGATCCCGGCCGGGGGGTTTCCACAGATACGCAGTATTTT.

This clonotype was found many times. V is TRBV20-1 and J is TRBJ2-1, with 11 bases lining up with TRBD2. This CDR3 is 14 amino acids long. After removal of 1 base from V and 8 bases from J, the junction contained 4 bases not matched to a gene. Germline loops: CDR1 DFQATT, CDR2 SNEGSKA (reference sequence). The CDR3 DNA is TGCAGTGCTAGAGTAGCGGGAGGGGGGGATGAGCAGTTCTTC. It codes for CSARVAGGGDEQFF.

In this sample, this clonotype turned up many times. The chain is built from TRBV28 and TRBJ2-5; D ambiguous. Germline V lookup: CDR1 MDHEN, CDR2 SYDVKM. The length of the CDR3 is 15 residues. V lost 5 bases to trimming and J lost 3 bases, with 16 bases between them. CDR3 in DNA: TGTGCCAGCAGTAGGCCAAGAGGATGGAAAGAGACCCAGTACTTC. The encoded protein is CASSRPRGWKETQYF.

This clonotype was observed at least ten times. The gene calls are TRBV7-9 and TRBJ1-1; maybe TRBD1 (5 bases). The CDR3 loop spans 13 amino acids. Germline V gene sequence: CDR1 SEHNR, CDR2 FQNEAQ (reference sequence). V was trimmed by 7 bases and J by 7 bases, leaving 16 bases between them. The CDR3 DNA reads TGTGCCAGCATCCCGGGGGGGAGATTTGAAGCTTTCTTT. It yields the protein CASIPGGRFEAFF. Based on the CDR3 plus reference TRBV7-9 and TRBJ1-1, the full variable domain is DTGVSQNPRHKITKRGQNVTFRCDPISEHNRLYWYRQTLGQGPEFLTYFQNEAQLEKSRLLSDRFSAERPKGSFSTLEIQRTEQGDSAMYLCASIPGGRFEAFFGQGTRLTVV.

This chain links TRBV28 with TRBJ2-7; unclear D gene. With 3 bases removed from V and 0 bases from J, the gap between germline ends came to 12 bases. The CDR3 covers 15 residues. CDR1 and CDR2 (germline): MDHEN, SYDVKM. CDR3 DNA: TGTGCCAGCAGTTTTCCCTCAGGTAGCTCCTACGAGCAGTACTTC. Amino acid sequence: CASSFPSGSSYEQYF.

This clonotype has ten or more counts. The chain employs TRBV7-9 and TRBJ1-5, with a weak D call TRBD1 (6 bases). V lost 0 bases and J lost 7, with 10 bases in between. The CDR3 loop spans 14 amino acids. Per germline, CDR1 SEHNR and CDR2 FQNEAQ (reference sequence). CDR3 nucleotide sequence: TGTGCCAGCAGCTTAGCGGACAGTCGACAGCCCCAGCATTTT. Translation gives CASSLADSRQPQHF.

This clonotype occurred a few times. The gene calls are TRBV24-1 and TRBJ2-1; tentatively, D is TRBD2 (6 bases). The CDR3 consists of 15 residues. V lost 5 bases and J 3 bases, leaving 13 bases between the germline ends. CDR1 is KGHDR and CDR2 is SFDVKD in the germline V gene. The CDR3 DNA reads TGTGCCACCAGTGGATTTAGCGGAAACTACAATGAGCAGTTCTTC. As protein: CATSGFSGNYNEQFF.